These 28 T cell receptor beta chains share one sample of origin, sequenced in a study of CD8+CD57+ T cells in acquired aplastic anemia. According to the study, genomic DNA was the template for TCR beta VDJ and CDR3 profiling. Using its own MiXCR run on the reads, TCRdb lists one record per CDR3 protein. Altogether 100,000 to 150,000 distinct CDR3 sequences are present, 48% being singletons, with the ten largest covering about 2.3%. Sequencing was carried out using sorted CD4+, CD8+, or CD8+CD57+ T cells (not recorded which) from PBMCs. Receptors were obtained from a human donor in good health, serving as a control.

The rearrangement joins TRBV27 to TRBJ1-2; TRBD1 aligns across 10 bases. In germline, CDR1 is MNHEY, CDR2 SMNVEV (reference sequence). V was pared by 4 bases and J by 7 bases, with 9 bases of the junction left unmatched. The CDR3 runs to 15 residues. Here the CDR3 DNA reads TGTGCCAGCAGTTCCCGGGACAGGGGTTTTGGTGGCTACACCTTC. Encoded protein: CASSSRDRGFGGYTF.

The chain is built from TRBV4-3 and TRBJ2-7, with 11 bases lining up with TRBD2. The CDR3 length is 17 residues. Germline values: CDR1 LGHNA, CDR2 YSLEER. V trimming: 4 bases; J trimming: 2 bases; junction bases outside the gene matches: 10. CDR3 amino acids: CASSRLAGGPGPYEQYF. CDR3 nucleotide sequence: TGCGCCAGCAGCCGCTTAGCGGGGGGGCCGGGCCCCTACGAGCAGTACTTC.

This clonotype was found many times. The chain joins TRBV5-1 to TRBJ2-1; D gene ambiguous. This CDR3 comprises 14 residues. The germline gives CDR1 SGHRS, CDR2 YFSETQ. With 0 bases removed from V and 7 bases from J, the gap between germline ends came to 11 bases. The DNA for the CDR3 is TGCGCCAGCAGCTTGGGGGCAGAACAAAATGAGCAGTTCTTC. Translating gives CASSLGAEQNEQFF.

This clonotype was observed at least ten times. The CDR3 nucleotides are TGCAGTGCTAGAGAGGGTTGGGGGGGAGGTAGCACCGGGGAGCTGTTTTTT. Protein: CSAREGWGGGSTGELFF. The chain employs TRBV20-1 and TRBJ2-2; 7 bases map to TRBD2. Trimming cost V 0 bases and J 4 bases; bases outside gene matches: 11. Germline V gene lookup returns CDR1 DFQATT and CDR2 SNEGSKA (reference sequence). The CDR3 has 17 amino acids.

The rearrangement links TRBV29-1 to TRBJ1-2; possibly TRBD1 for D (5 bases). The germline CDR1 and CDR2 sequences are SQVTM and ANQGSEA. This CDR3 has 11 residues. The germline V and J ends were trimmed by 2 bases and 6 bases, with 7 bases remaining between them. The DNA of the CDR3 is TGCAGCGTTGAATCAGGGAATGGCTACACCTTC. As protein: CSVESGNGYTF.

This clonotype was picked up one time. The J gene is TRBJ1-1, the V gene TRBV20-1; D unclear. Germline assignment: CDR1 DFQATT and CDR2 SNEGSKA (reference sequence). V lost 6 bases to trimming and J lost 3 bases, with 14 bases between them. CDR3 length: 13 amino acids. CDR3 nucleotide sequence: TGCAGTGCGCTTATAAATATGGACACTGAAGCTTTCTTT. Amino acid sequence: CSALINMDTEAFF.

This clonotype was seen many times. The chain carries TRBV11-2 and TRBJ1-6, with D hard to call. This CDR3 is 17 amino acids long. In germline, CDR1 is SGHAT, CDR2 FQNNGV. V was pared by 0 bases and J by 9 bases, with 18 bases between. The CDR3 is CASSLDYRDLLRSPLHF. The CDR3 DNA follows: TGTGCCAGCAGCTTAGATTATCGAGACCTTCTACGTTCACCCCTCCACTTT.

The chain has TRBV7-3 and TRBJ2-5; TRBD2 might be the D (6 bases). Trimming took 5 bases from V and 5 from J, leaving 18 bases between them. CDR3 length: 15 residues. The germline gives CDR1 SGHTA, CDR2 FQGTGA. DNA for the CDR3: TGTGCCAGCAGCCCAGCCCCCGCGGGGCCCGAGACCCAGTACTTC. Protein product: CASSPAPAGPETQYF.

The chain couples TRBV2 to TRBJ1-5; D is undetermined. CDR3 size: 15 residues. Trimming took 4 bases from V and 2 from J, leaving 12 bases between them. CDR1 and CDR2 (germline): SNHLY, FYNNEI. The CDR3 protein is CASSARGRGNQPQHF. The CDR3 nucleotides read TGTGCCAGCAGTGCTAGAGGTAGGGGCAATCAGCCCCAGCATTTT.

Within the sample, this clonotype is medium-sized. The rearrangement links TRBV7-9 to TRBJ2-3, with D unclear. CDR3 length: 13 residues. Germline-derived CDR1 and CDR2 are SEHNR and FQNEAQ (reference sequence). V shed 5 bases and J shed 3 bases, with 9 bases lying between them. CDR3 DNA: TGTGCCAGCAGCGATGGGAATACAGATACGCAGTATTTT. Translation: CASSDGNTDTQYF.

The chain couples TRBV29-1 to TRBJ1-2, with D unresolved. CDR3 size: 11 residues. The V gene lost 5 bases and the J gene lost 6 bases, with 10 bases spanning the gap. Germline lookup yields CDR1 SQVTM and CDR2 ANQGSEA. CDR3 nucleotide sequence: TGCAGCGTTCCGGAGAAGCATGGCTACACCTTC. This translates into CSVPEKHGYTF.

In its sample, this clonotype was seen many times. The chain combines TRBV7-2 with TRBJ1-3; unclear D gene. Germline lookup yields CDR1 SGHTA and CDR2 FQGNSA. Trimming removed 3 bases from V and 4 bases from J, with 4 bases in between. The CDR3 covers 12 residues. CDR3 nucleotide sequence: TGTGCCAGCAGCTTCGAGGGAAACACCATATATTTT. It translates to CASSFEGNTIYF.

About this clonotype itself: This clone may be a read error of a much larger clone one base away. The chain recombines TRBV6-5 with TRBJ2-3; possibly TRBD2 for D (6 bases). The CDR3 has 16 amino acids. Looked up from germline, CDR1 is MNHEY and CDR2 is SVGAGI. CDR3 DNA sequence: TGTGCCAGCAGTTCCCCTGGGCTAGCGAGCACAGGTACGCAGTATTTT. It translates to CASSSPGLASTGTQYF.

This clonotype showed up many times. The V gene is TRBV6-1, the J gene TRBJ1-2; possibly TRBD1 for D (6 bases). The CDR3 covers 14 residues. The germline V gene has CDR1 MNHNS and CDR2 SASEGT. The ends were cut back, 4 bases at V and 5 bases at J, with 14 bases in the middle. The CDR3 protein is CASSATGTSYGYTF. CDR3 nucleotide sequence: TGTGCCAGCAGTGCTACAGGGACTTCTTATGGCTACACCTTC.

This chain links TRBV15 with TRBJ1-2, with D possibly being TRBD1 (5 bases). The V gene lost 0 bases and the J gene lost 7 bases, with 15 bases spanning the gap. In germline, CDR1 is LNHNV, CDR2 YYDKDF (reference sequence). This CDR3 is built from 15 residues. Here the CDR3 reads CATSRDSGPGVGYTF. CDR3 in DNA: TGTGCCACCAGCAGAGATTCGGGACCCGGAGTTGGCTACACCTTC.

This chain links TRBV7-6 with TRBJ1-3, with D perhaps matching TRBD1 (6 bases). Germline V CDR1 and CDR2: SGHVS, FNYEAQ. V was trimmed by 4 bases and J by 4 bases, leaving 11 bases between them. The CDR3 runs to 14 residues. CDR3 bases: TGTGCCAGCAGCTCTACAGGGTTCGGAAACACCATATATTTT. Translating it yields CASSSTGFGNTIYF. Complete variable domain (other parts from reference TRBV7-6 and TRBJ1-3): GAGVSQSPRYKVTKRGQDVALRCDPISGHVSLYWYRQALGQGPEFLTYFNYEAQQDKSGLPNDRFSAERPEGSISTLTIQRTEQRDSAMYRCASSSTGFGNTIYFGEGSWLTVV.

Details on this clonotype: Because the CDR3 is missing its conserved closing phenylalanine or tryptophan, this is likely a read error. The genes are TRBV10-3 and TRBJ2-5; tentatively, D is TRBD1 (5 bases). The CDR3 sequence is 15 residues long. Germline values: CDR1 ENHRY, CDR2 SYGVKD. This CDR3 reads CAIGESDSIQETQYS. CDR3 DNA sequence: TGTGCCATCGGTGAGTCTGACAGCATCCAAGAGACCCAGTACTCC.

This chain joins TRBV2 and TRBJ1-4; D is uncertain. In germline, CDR1 is SNHLY, CDR2 FYNNEI. Trimming shortened V by 6 bases and J by 11 bases, and 22 bases separated the two germline ends. The CDR3 is made up of 15 amino acids. The CDR3 sequence: CASSLTRTAERKLFF. CDR3 nucleotide sequence: TGTGCCAGCAGCTTGACCAGGACCGCAGAGAGGAAACTGTTTTTT.

V and J are TRBV20-1 and TRBJ2-7; D may match TRBD1 or TRBD2 (5 bases each). Between the trimmed V and J ends, which lost 6 bases and 5 bases, there was a span of 14 bases. There are 12 residues in the CDR3. Germline CDR1 reads DFQATT; CDR2 reads SNEGSKA (reference sequence). The CDR3 bases are TGCAGTGCCAGGGACGTGGGGGACGAGCAGTACGTC. Its translation: CSARDVGDEQYV.

V gene TRBV11-1 combines with J gene TRBJ2-5, with 13 bases lining up with TRBD2. Per the germline V gene, CDR1 is SGHAT and CDR2 is FQDESV (reference sequence). The CDR3 has 18 residues. J lost 8 bases, V lost 5 bases, and 17 bases had no gene match. CDR3 residues: CASSGSGTSGTATETQYF. CDR3 bases: TGTGCCAGCAGCGGGTCCGGGACTAGCGGGACCGCGACGGAAACCCAGTACTTC. Variable domain in full (rest from reference TRBV11-1 and TRBJ2-5): EAEVAQSPRYKITEKSQAVAFWCDPISGHATLYWYRQILGQGPELLVQFQDESVVDDSQLPKDRFSAERLKGVDSTLKIQPAELGDSAMYLCASSGSGTSGTATETQYFGPGTRLLVL.

In the case of this clonotype: Sequence at one end of the junction differs from germline and may be a read error. The chain has TRBV10-1 and TRBJ2-5; TRBD2 matches 7 bases. The length of the CDR3 is 13 residues. Germline CDR1 is WNHNN and CDR2 is SYGVQD (reference sequence). CDR3 residues: CASSESGGETQYF. In DNA form, the CDR3 reads TGCGCCAGCAGCGAGTCGGGGGGAGAGACCCAGTACTTC.

V usage is TRBV19 and J usage is TRBJ1-5; D ambiguous. The CDR3 consists of 15 residues. V was trimmed by 4 bases and J by 4 bases, leaving 14 bases between them. Germline loops: CDR1 LNHDA, CDR2 SQIVND (reference sequence). In nucleotides, the CDR3 is TGTGCCAGTAGTACCCCGACCGTGCCTAATCAGCCCCAGCATTTT. This translates into CASSTPTVPNQPQHF.

A remark on this clonotype: A much more abundant neighbour one base away suggests this may be a read error. This chain uses TRBV4-3 with TRBJ2-2, with a possible D match to TRBD2 (6 bases). This CDR3 has 15 amino acids. The V gene's germline CDR1 is LGHNA and CDR2 YSLEER. The CDR3 loop is CASSQEATNTGGLFF. CDR3 coding DNA: TGCGCCAGCAGCCAAGAGGCGACAAACACCGGGGGGCTGTTTTTT.

This clonotype occurred once. The chain is built from TRBV2 and TRBJ2-5; 11 nucleotides agree with TRBD2. The ends lost 1 base at V and 5 bases at J; junction bases unmatched: 6. CDR1 SNHLY and CDR2 FYNNEI come from the germline V gene. The CDR3 is 16 amino acids. Here the CDR3 reads CASSEGSGGALETQYF. In DNA, the CDR3 is TGTGCCAGCAGTGAAGGTAGCGGGGGGGCGTTGGAGACCCAGTACTTC.

In this sample, this clonotype turned up many times. The chain combines TRBV20-1 with TRBJ1-2, with unresolved D. This CDR3 has 12 residues. Trimming took 2 bases from V and 1 from J, leaving 5 bases between them. Per germline, CDR1 DFQATT and CDR2 SNEGSKA (reference sequence). The CDR3 region is CSARNFNYGYTF. In DNA, the CDR3 is TGCAGTGCTAGAAACTTTAACTATGGCTACACCTTC.

A word on this clonotype: This may be a read error: a much more frequent sequence differs by one nucleotide. The chain combines TRBV6-1 with TRBJ1-2; no reliable D call. The CDR3 runs 13 residues. From germline, CDR1 is MNHNS and CDR2 SASEGT. V lost 6 bases and J lost 3, with 11 bases in between. The CDR3 protein is CASSSTEDYGYTF. CDR3 in DNA: TGTGCCAGCAGCTCAACAGAGGACTATGGCTACACCTTC.

There are many counts of this clonotype. J is TRBJ2-5 and V is TRBV7-9, with D unresolved. The CDR3 sequence is 16 residues long. The germline V gene encodes CDR1 SEHNR and CDR2 FQNEAQ (reference sequence). V shed 5 bases and J shed 0 bases, with 16 bases lying between them. CDR3 bases: TGTGCCAGCAGCGGAAGGACGGCGTCGTACCAAGAGACCCAGTACTTC. Protein sequence: CASSGRTASYQETQYF.

At least ten counts were recorded for this clonotype. The CDR3 sequence is CATSKRGGTEAFF. The CDR3 bases are TGTGCCACCTCGAAGAGGGGGGGCACTGAAGCTTTCTTT. The chain employs TRBV6-1 and TRBJ1-1; possible D gene TRBD1, 6 bases. The CDR3 has 13 amino acids. The V gene's germline CDR1 is MNHNS and CDR2 SASEGT. Trimming took off 10 bases at V and 4 bases at J, with 16 bases between the two ends.